The present T cell receptor beta chain was sequenced within a study of cytomegalovirus exposure and HLA in healthy donors. Points from the study as a whole: Researchers counted roughly 160 TCR beta chains as cytomegalovirus-associated.

Of note for this clone: Its antigen is not identified.

Sequencing used immunoSEQ multiplex PCR; TCRdb keeps in-frame clones, though not all of them. The table has around 150,000 clones, 80% to 90% seen once; the top ten hold under 7%. The CDR3 runs 14 residues. V was pared by 2 bases and J by 2 bases, with 9 bases between. The germline CDR1 and CDR2 sequences are MNHEY and SMNVEV (reference sequence). The chain has TRBV27 and TRBJ1-1; no clear D gene. The sequenced sample was PBMCs. The clonotype originates from a woman in her twenties or thirties in good health and CMV-seronegative. CDR3 in amino acids: CASSLSRGNTEAFF. The DNA of the CDR3 is TGTGCCAGCAGTTTAAGTCGAGGAAACACTGAAGCTTTCTTT.